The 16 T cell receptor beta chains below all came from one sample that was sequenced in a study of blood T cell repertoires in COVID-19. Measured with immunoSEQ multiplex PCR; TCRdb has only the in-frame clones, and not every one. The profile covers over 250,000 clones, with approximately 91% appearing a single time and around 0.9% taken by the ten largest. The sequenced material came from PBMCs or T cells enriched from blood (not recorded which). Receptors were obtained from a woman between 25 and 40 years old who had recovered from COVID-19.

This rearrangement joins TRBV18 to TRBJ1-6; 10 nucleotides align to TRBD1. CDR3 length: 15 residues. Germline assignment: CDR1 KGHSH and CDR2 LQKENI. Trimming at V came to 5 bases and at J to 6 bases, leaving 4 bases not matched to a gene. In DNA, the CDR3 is TGTGCCAGCTCATCGGGACAGGGGAGTAATTCACCCCTCCACTTT. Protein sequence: CASSSGQGSNSPLHF.

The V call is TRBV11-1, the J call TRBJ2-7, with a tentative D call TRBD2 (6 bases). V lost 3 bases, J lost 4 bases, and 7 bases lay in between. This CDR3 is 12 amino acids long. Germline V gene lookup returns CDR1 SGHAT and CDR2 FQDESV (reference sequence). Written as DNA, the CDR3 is TGTGCCAGCAGCTTTGGAGGGTACGAGCAGTACTTC. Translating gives CASSFGGYEQYF.

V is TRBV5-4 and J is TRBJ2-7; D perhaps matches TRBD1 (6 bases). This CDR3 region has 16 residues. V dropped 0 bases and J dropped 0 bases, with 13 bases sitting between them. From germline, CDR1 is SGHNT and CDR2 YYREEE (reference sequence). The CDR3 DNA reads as TGTGCCAGCAGCTTGGCCACAGGGCGTTCCTCCTACGAGCAGTACTTC. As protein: CASSLATGRSSYEQYF.

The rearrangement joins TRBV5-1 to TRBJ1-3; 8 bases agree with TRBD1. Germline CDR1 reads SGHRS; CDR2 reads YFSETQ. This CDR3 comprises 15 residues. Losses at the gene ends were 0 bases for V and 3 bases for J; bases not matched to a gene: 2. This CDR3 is CASSLGGTGGNTIYF. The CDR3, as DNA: TGCGCCAGCAGCTTGGGCGGGACAGGTGGAAACACCATATATTTT.

DNA of the CDR3: TGTGCCAGCAGCCAATGGCTTTTAATAGGGGACAGGGAGAACTATGGCTACACCTTC. It translates to CASSQWLLIGDRENYGYTF. The chain couples TRBV16 to TRBJ1-2; 9 bases align to TRBD1. CDR1 is KGHSY, CDR2 FQNENV, per germline. This CDR3 is built from 19 residues. V shed 1 base, J shed 2 bases, and the junction held 14 bases outside the gene matches.

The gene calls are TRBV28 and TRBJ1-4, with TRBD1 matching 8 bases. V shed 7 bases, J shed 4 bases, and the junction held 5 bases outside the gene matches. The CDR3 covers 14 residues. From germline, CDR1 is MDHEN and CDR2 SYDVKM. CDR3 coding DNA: TGTGCCAGCAATCGGGACAGGCTTAATGAAAAACTGTTTTTT. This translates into CASNRDRLNEKLFF.

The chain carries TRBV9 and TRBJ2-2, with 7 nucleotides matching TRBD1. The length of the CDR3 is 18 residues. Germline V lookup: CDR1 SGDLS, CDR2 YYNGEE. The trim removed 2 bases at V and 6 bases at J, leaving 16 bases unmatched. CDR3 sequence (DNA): TGTGCCAGCAGCGTCGGGTACGAAACGGGACAGCAACCCGGGGAGCTGTTTTTT. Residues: CASSVGYETGQQPGELFF. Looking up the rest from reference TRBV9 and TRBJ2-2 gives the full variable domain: DSGVTQTPKHLITATGQRVTLRCSPRSGDLSVYWYQQSLDQGLQFLIQYYNGEERAKGNILERFSAQQFPDLHSELNLSSLELGDSALYFCASSVGYETGQQPGELFFGEGSRLTVL.

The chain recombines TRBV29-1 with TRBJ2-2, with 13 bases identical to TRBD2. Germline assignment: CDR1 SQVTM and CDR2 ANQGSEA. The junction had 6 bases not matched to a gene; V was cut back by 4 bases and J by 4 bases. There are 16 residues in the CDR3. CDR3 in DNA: TGCAGCGTTGCCGGGACTAGCGGGACCGCCACCGGGGAGCTGTTTTTT. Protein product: CSVAGTSGTATGELFF.

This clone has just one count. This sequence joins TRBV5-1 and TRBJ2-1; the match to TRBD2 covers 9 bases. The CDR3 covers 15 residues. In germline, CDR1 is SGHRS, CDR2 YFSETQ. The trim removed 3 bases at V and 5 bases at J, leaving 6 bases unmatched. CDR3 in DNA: TGCGCCAGCAGCTGGCTAGCGGGGTCCGACAATGAGCAGTTCTTC. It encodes CASSWLAGSDNEQFF.

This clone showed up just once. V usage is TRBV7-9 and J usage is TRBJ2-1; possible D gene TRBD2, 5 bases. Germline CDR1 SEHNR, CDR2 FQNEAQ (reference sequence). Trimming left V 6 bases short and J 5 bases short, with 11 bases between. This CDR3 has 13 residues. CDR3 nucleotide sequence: TGTGCCAGCAGTCTCAGCGGAAACAATGAGCAGTTCTTC. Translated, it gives CASSLSGNNEQFF.

CDR3 nucleotide sequence: TGCGCCAGCAGCCGCAATGGGGGGGCCGGGGAGCTGTTTTTT. Translated: CASSRNGGAGELFF. The J gene is TRBJ2-2, the V gene TRBV5-1, with 7 nucleotides matching TRBD2. The CDR3 runs 14 residues. Looked up from germline, CDR1 is SGHRS and CDR2 is YFSETQ. The ends lost 4 bases at V and 6 bases at J; junction bases unmatched: 6.

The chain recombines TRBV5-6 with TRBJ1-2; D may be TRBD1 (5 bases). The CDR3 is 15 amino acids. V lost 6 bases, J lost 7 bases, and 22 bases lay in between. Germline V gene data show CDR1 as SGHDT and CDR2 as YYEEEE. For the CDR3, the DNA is TGTGCCAGCAACACCGTGGACACGGTGAATGCTGGCTACACCTTC. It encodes CASNTVDTVNAGYTF.

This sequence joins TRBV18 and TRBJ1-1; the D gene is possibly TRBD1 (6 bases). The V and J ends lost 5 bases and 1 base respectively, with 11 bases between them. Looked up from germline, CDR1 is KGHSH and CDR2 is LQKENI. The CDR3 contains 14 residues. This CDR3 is CASSSSTGNTEAFF. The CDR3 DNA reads TGTGCCAGCTCATCCTCGACAGGGAACACTGAAGCTTTCTTT.

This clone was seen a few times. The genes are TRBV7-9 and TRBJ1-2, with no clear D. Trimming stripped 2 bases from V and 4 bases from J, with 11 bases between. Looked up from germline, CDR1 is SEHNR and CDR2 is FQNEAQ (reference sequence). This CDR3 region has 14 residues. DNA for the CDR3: TGTGCCAGCAGCTTACAAGCGGCACTCTATGGCTACACCTTC. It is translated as CASSLQAALYGYTF.

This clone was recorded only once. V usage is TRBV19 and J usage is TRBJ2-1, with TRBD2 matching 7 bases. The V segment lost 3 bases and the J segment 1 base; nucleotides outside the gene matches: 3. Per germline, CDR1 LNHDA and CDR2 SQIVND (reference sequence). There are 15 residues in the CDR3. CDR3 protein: CASSIQAGSYNEQFF. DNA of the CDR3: TGTGCCAGTAGTATCCAAGCGGGATCCTACAATGAGCAGTTCTTC.

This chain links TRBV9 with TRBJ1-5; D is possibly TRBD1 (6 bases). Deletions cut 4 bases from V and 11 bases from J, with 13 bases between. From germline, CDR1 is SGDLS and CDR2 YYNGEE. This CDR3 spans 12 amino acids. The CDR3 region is CASSTGHGAQHF. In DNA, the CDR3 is TGTGCCAGCAGCACGGGACACGGTGCCCAGCATTTT.